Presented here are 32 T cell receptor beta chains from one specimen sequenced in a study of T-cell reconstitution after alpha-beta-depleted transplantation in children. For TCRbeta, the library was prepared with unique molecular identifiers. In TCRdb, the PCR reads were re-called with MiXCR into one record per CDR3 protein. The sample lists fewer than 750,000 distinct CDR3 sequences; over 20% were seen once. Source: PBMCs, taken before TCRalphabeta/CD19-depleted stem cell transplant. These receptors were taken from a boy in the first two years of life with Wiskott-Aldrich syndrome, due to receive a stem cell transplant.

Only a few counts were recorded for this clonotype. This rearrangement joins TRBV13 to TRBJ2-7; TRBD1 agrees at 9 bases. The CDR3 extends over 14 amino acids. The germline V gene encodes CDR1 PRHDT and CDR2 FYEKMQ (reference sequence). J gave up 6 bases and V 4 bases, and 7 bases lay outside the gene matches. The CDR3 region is CASSYGTGTLEQYF. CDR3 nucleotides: TGTGCCAGCAGCTACGGGACAGGGACACTCGAGCAGTACTTC.

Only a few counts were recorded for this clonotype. CDR3 coding DNA: TGCAGTGCTTACCGGGACAGGGCTCAGCCCCAGCATTTT. Encoded protein: CSAYRDRAQPQHF. The gene calls are TRBV20-1 and TRBJ1-5; 9 bases match TRBD1. The CDR3 spans 13 residues. Looked up from germline, CDR1 is DFQATT and CDR2 is SNEGSKA (reference sequence). Unmatched junction bases numbered 5, after V lost 5 bases and J lost 6 bases.

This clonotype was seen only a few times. In DNA, the CDR3 is TGCGCCAGCAGGGGTTTTGGGGCGGGGGATGACTACAATGAGCAGTTCTTC. Its translation: CASRGFGAGDDYNEQFF. The V and J genes are TRBV5-1 and TRBJ2-1; 7 bases map to TRBD2. CDR3 length: 17 residues. Germline CDR1 is SGHRS and CDR2 is YFSETQ. The V and J ends lost 5 bases and 3 bases, in that order; junction bases with no gene match: 14.

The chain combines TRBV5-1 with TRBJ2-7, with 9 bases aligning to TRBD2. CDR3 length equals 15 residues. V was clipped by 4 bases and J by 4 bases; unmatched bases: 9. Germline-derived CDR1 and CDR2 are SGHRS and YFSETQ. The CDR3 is CASSGGTSRMYEQYF. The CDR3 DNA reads TGCGCCAGCAGCGGAGGGACTAGCAGGATGTACGAGCAGTACTTC.

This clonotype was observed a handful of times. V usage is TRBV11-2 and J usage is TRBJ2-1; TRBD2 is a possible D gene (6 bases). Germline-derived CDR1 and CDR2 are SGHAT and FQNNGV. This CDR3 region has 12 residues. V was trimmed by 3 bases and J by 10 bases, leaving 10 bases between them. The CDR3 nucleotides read TGTGCCAGCAGCTTCCGGCTAGCGGAGCAGTTCTTC. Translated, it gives CASSFRLAEQFF.

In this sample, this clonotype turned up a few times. The CDR3 DNA follows: TGCGCCAGCAGCCAAGATCGTCCTAGCGGGAAACAGTTCTTC. Its translation is CASSQDRPSGKQFF. The V call is TRBV4-1, the J call TRBJ2-1, with 9 bases matching TRBD2. The V segment lost 0 bases and the J segment 13 bases; nucleotides outside the gene matches: 7. Germline CDR1 reads MGHRA; CDR2 reads YSYEKL. The CDR3 is 14 amino acids.

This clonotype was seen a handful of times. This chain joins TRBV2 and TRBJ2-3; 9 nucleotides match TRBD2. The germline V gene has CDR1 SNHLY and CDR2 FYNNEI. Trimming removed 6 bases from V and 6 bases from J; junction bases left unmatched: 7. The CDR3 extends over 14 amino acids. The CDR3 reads CASSLLAGVDTQYF. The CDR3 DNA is TGTGCCAGCAGCCTATTAGCGGGAGTTGATACGCAGTATTTT.

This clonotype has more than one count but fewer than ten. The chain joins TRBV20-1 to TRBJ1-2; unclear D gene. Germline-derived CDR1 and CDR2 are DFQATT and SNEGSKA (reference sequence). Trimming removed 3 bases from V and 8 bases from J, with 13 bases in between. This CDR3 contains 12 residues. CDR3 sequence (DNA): TGCAGTGCTAGGTGGTCTGGGGTCGGCTACACCTTC. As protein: CSARWSGVGYTF.

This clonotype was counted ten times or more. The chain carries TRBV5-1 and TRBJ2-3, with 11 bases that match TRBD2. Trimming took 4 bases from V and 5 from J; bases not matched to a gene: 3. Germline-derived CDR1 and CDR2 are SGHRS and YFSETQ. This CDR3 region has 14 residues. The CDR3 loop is CASSPGLAVDTQYF. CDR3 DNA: TGCGCCAGCAGCCCGGGACTAGCGGTAGATACGCAGTATTTT.

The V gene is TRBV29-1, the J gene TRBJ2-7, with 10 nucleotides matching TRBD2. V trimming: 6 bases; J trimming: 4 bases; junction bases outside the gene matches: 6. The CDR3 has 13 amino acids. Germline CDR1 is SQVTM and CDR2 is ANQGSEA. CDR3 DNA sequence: TGCAGCGTAAGCGGGAGGGCCTCTTACGAGCAGTACTTC. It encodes CSVSGRASYEQYF.

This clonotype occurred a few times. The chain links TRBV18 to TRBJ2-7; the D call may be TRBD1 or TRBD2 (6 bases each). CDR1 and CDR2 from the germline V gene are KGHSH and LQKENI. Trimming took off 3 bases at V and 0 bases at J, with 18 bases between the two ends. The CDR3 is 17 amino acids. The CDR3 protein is CASSPLNREAPSYEQYF. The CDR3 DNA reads TGTGCCAGCTCACCTCTTAACAGGGAGGCCCCCTCCTACGAGCAGTACTTC.

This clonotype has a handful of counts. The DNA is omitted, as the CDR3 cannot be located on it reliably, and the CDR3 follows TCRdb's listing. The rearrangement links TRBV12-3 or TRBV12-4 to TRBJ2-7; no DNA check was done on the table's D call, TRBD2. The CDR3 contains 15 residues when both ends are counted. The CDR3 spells CASSSSTSRIYEQYF.

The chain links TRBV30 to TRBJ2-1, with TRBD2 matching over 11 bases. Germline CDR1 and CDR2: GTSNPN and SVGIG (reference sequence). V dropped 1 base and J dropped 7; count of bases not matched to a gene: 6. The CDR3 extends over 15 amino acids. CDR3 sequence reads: CAWSGLAGGRNEQFF. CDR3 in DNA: TGTGCCTGGAGTGGGCTAGCGGGAGGTCGGAATGAGCAGTTCTTC.

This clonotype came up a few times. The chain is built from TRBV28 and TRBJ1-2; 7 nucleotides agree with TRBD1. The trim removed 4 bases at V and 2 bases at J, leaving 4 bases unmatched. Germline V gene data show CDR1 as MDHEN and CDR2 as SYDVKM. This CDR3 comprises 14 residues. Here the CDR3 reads CASSSTGKNYGYTF. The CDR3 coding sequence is TGTGCCAGCAGTTCGACAGGGAAGAACTATGGCTACACCTTC.

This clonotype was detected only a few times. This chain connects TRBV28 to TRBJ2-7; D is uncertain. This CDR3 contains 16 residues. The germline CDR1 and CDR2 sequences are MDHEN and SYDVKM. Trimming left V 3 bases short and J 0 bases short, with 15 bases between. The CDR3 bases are TGTGCCAGCAGTTTGTTCTCGGGCCAAAGCTCCTACGAGCAGTACTTC. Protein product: CASSLFSGQSSYEQYF.

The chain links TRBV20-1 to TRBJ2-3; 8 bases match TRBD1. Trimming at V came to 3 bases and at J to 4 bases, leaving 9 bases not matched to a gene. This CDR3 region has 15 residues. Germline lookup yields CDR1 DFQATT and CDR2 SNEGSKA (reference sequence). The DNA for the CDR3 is TGCAGTGCTAGGCATCCGGACAGGGTGTCAGATACGCAGTATTTT. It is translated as CSARHPDRVSDTQYF.

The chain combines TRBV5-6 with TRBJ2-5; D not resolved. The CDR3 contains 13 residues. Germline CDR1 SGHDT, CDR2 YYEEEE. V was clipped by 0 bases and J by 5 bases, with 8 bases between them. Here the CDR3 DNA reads TGTGCCAGCAGCTTGGGAGTCTTTGAGACCCAGTACTTC. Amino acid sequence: CASSLGVFETQYF.

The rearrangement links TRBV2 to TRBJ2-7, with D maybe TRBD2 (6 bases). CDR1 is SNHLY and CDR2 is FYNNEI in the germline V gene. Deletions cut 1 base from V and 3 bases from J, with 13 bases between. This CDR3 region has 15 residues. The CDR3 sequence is CASSEVGGFGYEQYF. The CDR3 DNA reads TGTGCCAGCAGTGAAGTCGGGGGTTTCGGCTACGAGCAGTACTTC.

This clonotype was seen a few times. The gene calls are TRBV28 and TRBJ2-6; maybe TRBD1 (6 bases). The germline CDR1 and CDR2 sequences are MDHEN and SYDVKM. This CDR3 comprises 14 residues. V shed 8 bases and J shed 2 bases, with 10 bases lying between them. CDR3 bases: TGTGCCAGCGTCGACAGGCCTGGGGCCAACGTCCTGACTTTC. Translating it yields CASVDRPGANVLTF. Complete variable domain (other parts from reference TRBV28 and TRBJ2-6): DVKVTQSSRYLVKRTGEKVFLECVQDMDHENMFWYRQDPGLGLRLIYFSYDVKMKEKGDIPEGYSVSREKKERFSLILESASTNQTSMYLCASVDRPGANVLTFGAGSRLTVL.

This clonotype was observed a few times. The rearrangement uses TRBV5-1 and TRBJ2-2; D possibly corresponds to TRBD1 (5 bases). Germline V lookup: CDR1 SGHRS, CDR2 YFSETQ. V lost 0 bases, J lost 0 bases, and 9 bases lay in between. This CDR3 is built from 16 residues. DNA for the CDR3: TGCGCCAGCAGCTTGGTCCAGGGCCCGAACACCGGGGAGCTGTTTTTT. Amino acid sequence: CASSLVQGPNTGELFF.

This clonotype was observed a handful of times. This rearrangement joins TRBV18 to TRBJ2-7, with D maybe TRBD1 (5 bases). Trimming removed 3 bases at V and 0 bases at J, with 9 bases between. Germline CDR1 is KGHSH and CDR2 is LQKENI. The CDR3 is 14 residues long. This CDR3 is CASSPTGLSYEQYF. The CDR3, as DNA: TGTGCCAGCTCACCCACAGGCCTCTCCTACGAGCAGTACTTC. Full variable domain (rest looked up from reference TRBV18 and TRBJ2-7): NAGVMQNPRHLVRRRGQEARLRCSPMKGHSHVYWYRQLPEEGLKFMVYLQKENIIDESGMPKERFSAEFPKEGPSILRIQQVVRGDSAAYFCASSPTGLSYEQYFGPGTRLTVT.

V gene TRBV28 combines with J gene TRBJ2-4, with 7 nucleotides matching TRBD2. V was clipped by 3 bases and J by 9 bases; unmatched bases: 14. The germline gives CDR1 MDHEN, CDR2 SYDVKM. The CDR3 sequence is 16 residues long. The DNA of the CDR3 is TGTGCCAGCAGTTTCTCCCCCGGCGGGAGTTTCGGCATTCAGTACTTC. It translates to CASSFSPGGSFGIQYF.

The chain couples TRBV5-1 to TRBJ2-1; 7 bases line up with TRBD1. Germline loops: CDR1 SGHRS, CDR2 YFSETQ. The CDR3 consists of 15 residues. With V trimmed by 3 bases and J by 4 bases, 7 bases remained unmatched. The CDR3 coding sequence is TGCGCCAGCAGCTCCATTGGGACAGTTTACAATGAGCAGTTCTTC. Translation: CASSSIGTVYNEQFF.

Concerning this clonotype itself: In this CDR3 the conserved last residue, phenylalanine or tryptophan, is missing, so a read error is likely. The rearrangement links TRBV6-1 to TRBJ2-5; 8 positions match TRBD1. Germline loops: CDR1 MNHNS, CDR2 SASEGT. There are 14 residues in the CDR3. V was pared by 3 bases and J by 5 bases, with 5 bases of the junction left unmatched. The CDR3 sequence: CASSDRGRGETQYS. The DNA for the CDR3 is TGTGCCAGCAGTGACAGGGGGCGAGGGGAGACCCAGTACTCC.

As DNA, the CDR3 is TGCGCCAGCAGCTTGGTTATCCCGGGCGGGGAGCTGTTTTTT. Translating gives CASSLVIPGGELFF. The rearrangement uses TRBV5-1 and TRBJ2-2; D remains unclear. This CDR3 contains 14 residues. The germline V gene has CDR1 SGHRS and CDR2 YFSETQ. V gave up 0 bases and J gave up 7 bases, with 10 bases separating them. Filled out from reference TRBV5-1 and TRBJ2-2, the complete variable domain reads KAGVTQTPRYLIKTRGQQVTLSCSPISGHRSVSWYQQTPGQGLQFLFEYFSETQRNKGNFPGRFSGRQFSNSRSEMNVSTLELGDSALYLCASSLVIPGGELFFGEGSRLTVL.

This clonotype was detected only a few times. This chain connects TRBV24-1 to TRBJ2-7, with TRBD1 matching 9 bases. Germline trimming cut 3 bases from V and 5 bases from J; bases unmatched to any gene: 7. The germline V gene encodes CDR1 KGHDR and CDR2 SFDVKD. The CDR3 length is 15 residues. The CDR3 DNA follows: TGTGCCACCAGTGATCCGGGACAGGGCCGAAACGAGCAGTACTTC. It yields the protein CATSDPGQGRNEQYF.

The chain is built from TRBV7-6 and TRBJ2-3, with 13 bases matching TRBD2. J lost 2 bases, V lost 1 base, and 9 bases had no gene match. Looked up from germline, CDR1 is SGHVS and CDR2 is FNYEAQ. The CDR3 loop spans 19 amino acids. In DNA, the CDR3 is TGTGCCAGCAGCTTAGGCCTGGGACTAGCGGGGATACACACAGATACGCAGTATTTT. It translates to CASSLGLGLAGIHTDTQYF.

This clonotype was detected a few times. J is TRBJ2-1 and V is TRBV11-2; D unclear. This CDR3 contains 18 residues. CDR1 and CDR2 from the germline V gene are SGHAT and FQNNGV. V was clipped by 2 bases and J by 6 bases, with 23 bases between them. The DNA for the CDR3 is TGTGCCAGCAGCTTATACCCTTCGATGGCTATCGTTACCAATGAGCAGTTCTTC. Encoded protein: CASSLYPSMAIVTNEQFF.

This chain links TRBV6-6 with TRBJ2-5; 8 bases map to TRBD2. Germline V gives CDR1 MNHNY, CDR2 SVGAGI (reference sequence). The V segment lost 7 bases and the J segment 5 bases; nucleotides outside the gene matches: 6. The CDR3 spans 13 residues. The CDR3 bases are TGTGCCAGCACCGGGAGGGCCGGTGAGACCCAGTACTTC. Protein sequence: CASTGRAGETQYF.

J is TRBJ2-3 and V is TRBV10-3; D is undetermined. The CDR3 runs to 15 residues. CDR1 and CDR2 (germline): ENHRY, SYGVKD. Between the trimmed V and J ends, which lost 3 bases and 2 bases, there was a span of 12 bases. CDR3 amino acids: CAISDYQALTDTQYF. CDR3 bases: TGTGCCATCAGTGACTACCAGGCCCTCACAGATACGCAGTATTTT.

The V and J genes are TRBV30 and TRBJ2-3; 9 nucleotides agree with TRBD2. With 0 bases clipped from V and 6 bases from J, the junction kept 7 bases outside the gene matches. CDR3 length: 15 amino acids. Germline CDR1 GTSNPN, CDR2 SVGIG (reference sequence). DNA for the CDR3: TGTGCCTGGAGTGTATCGGCGGGAGGGCCTGATACGCAGTATTTT. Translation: CAWSVSAGGPDTQYF.

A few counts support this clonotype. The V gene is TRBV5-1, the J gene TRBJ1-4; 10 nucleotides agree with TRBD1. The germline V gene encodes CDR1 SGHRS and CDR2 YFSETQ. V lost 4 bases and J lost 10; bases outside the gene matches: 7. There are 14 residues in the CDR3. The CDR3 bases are TGCGCCAGCAGCCCCGGACAGGGGGAAGGAAAACTGTTTTTT. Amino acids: CASSPGQGEGKLFF.